This section outlines one TCR beta chain sequence together with its context. Its target is unknown. V shed 1 base and J shed 5 bases, with 14 bases lying between them. The CDR3 extends over 15 amino acids. CDR1 is LGHNA, CDR2 YSLEER, per germline. The sample belongs to a study of cytomegalovirus exposure and HLA in healthy donors. On the study more broadly: HLA-typed donors were the source of 83 million or so unique TCRs, which an early data release held.

General study findings and limits: Donor immune exposure was known only as CMV serostatus. In the analysis, some V segments, TRBV6-2 and TRBV6-3 included, were excluded as indistinguishable. One cluster of highly shared sequence variants probably arose as a sequencing artifact.

The PCR employed 60 Vbeta primers together with 13 Jbeta primers. The protocol was immunoSEQ multiplex PCR, while the TCRdb copy is restricted to in-frame clones and leaves out a portion. The sample lists about 110,000 clones, around three quarters occurring once. The receptor was isolated from a woman aged 50 to 65 in good health and CMV-seropositive. Sequencing was done on a sample of PBMCs. The genes are TRBV4-3 and TRBJ1-2; D not resolved. The CDR3 DNA is TGCGCCAGCAGCCAAGGACCCAGCGATAAATATGGCTACACCTTC. This gives the protein CASSQGPSDKYGYTF.